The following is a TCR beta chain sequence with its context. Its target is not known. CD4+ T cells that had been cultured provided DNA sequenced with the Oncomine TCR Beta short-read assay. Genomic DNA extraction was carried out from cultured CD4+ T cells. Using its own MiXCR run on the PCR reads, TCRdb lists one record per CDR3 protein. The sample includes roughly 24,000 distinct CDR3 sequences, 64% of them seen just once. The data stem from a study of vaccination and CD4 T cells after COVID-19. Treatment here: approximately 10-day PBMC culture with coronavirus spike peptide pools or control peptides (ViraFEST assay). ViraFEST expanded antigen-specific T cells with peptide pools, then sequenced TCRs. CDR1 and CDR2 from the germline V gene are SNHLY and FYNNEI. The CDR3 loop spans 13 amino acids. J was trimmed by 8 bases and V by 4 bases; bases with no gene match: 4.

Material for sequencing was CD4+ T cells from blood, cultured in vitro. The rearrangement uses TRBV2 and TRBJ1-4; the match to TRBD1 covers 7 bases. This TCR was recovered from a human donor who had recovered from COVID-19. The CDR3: CASSVQGQEKLFF. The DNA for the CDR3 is TGTGCCAGCAGTGTACAGGGGCAAGAAAAACTGTTTTTT.